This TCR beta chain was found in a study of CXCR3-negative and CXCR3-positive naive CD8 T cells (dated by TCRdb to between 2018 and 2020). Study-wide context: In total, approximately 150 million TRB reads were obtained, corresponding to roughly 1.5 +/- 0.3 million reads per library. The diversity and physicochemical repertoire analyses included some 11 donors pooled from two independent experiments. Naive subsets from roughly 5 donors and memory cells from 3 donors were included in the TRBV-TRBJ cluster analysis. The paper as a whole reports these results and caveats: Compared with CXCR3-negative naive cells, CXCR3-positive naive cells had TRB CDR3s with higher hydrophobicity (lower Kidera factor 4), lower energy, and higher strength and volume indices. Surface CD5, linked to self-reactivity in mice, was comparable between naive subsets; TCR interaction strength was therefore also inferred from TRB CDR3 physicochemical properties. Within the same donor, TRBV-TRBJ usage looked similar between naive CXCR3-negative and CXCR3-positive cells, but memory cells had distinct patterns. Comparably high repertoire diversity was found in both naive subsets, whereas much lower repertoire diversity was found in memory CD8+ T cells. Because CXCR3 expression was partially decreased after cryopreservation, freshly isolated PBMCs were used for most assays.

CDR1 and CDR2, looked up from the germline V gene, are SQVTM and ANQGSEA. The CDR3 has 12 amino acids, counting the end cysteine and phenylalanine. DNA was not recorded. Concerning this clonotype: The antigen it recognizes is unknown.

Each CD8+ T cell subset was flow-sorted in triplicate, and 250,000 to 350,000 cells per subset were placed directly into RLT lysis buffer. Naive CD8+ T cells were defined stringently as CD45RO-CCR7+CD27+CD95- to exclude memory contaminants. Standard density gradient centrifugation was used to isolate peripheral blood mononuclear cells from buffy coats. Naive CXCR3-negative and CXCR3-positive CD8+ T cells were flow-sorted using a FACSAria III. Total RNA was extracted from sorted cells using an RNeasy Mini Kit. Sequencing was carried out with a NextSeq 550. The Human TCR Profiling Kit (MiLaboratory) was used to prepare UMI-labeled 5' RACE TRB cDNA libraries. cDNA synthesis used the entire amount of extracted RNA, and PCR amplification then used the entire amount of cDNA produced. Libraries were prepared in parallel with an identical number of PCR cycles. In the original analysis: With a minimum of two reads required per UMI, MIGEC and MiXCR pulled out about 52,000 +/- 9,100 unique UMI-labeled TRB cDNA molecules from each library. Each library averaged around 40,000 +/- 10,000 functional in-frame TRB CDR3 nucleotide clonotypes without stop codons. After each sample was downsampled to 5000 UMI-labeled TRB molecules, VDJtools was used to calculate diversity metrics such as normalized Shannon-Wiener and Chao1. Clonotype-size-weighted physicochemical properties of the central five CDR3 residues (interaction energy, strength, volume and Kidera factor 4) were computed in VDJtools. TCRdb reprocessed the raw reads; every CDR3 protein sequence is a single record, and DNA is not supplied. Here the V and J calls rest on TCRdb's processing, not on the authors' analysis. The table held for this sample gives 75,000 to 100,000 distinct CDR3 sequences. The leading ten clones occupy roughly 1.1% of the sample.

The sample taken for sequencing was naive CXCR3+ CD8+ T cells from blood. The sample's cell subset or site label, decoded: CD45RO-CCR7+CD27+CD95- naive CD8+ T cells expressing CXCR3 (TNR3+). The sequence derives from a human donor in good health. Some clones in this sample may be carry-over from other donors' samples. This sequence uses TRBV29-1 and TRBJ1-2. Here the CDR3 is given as CSVAGRDLGYTF. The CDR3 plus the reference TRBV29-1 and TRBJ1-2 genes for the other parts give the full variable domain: SAVISQKPSRDICQRGTSLTIQCQVDSQVTMMFWYRQQPGQSLTLIATANQGSEATYESGFVIDKFPISRPNLTFSTLTVSNMSPEDSSIYLCSVAGRDLGYTFGSGTRLTVV.